Sequencing of this T cell receptor beta chain was carried out in a study of T cell repertoires in cytomegalovirus infection. Study-level background: Well-studied HLA-B-restricted CMV epitopes were used in the study alongside recently identified HLA-C-restricted ones. In public TCR beta signatures, there were indications of both CMV infection and matching HLA type.

TCRdb independently ran MiXCR on the reads; one entry per CDR3 protein. The sample records 380,000 or so distinct CDR3 sequences, roughly 34% being singletons. General study results and limits: Cumulative public TCR beta family frequency identified carriers of CMV plus the relevant HLA. Clonotypes of TCR beta that were HLA-C-restricted and CMV-specific dominated the ex vivo response.

This clonotype was picked up a small number of times. Antigen unknown. With 1 base removed from V and 0 bases from J, the gap between germline ends came to 13 bases. CDR1 and CDR2 (germline): SEHNR, FQNEAQ (reference sequence). CDR3 length: 16 residues. The specimen comprised cultured PBMCs, sampled from culture after CMV antigen stimulation. The receptor comes from a human donor in good health (CMV status not recorded). Some clones in this sample may be carry-over from other donors' samples. The rearrangement uses TRBV7-9 and TRBJ2-7, with D unresolved. The CDR3 sequence is CASSLDRSRSSYEQYF. CDR3 nucleotides: TGTGCCAGCAGCTTAGATAGGTCGCGGAGCTCCTACGAGCAGTACTTC.